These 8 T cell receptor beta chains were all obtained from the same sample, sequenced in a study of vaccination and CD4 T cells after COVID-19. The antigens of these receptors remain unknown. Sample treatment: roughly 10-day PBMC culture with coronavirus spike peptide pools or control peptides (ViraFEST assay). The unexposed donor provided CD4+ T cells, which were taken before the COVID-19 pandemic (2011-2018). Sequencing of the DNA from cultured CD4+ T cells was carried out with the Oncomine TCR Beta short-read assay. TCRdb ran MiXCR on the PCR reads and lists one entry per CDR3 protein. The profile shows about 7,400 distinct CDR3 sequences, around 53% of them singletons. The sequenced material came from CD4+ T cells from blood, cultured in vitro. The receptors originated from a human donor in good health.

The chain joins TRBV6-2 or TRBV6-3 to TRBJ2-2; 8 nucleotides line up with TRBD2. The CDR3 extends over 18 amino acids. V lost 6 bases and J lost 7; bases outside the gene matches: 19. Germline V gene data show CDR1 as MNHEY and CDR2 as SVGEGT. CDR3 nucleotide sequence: TGTGCCAGCAGAACTCCGGGACTAGGAACCCAGTTCTACGGGGAGCTGTTTTTT. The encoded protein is CASRTPGLGTQFYGELFF.

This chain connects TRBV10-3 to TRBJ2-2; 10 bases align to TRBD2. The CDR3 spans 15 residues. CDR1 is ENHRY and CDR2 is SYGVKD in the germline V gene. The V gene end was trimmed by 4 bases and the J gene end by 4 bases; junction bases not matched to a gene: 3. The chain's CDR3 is CAISVSGRGTGELFF. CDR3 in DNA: TGTGCCATCAGTGTAAGCGGGAGGGGCACCGGGGAGCTGTTTTTT.

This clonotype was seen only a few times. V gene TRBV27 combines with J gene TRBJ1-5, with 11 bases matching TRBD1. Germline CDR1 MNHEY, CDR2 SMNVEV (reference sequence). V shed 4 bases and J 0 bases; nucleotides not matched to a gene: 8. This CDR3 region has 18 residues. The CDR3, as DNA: TGTGCCAGCAGTTCATGGACAGGGGGCCTCGGTAGCAATCAGCCCCAGCATTTT. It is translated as CASSSWTGGLGSNQPQHF.

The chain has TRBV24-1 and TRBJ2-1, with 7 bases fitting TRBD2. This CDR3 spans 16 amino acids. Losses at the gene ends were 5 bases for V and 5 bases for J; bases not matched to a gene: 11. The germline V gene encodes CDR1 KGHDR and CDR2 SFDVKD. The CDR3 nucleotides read TGTGCCACCAGTGGCCCAGGGCTAGCGGTTAACAATGAGCAGTTCTTC. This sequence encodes CATSGPGLAVNNEQFF.

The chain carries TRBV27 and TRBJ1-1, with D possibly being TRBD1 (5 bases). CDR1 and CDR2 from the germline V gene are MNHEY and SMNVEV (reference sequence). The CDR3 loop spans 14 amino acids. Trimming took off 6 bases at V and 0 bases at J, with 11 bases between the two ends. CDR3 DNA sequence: TGTGCCAGCAGGCTGACAGCAATGAACACTGAAGCTTTCTTT. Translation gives CASRLTAMNTEAFF.

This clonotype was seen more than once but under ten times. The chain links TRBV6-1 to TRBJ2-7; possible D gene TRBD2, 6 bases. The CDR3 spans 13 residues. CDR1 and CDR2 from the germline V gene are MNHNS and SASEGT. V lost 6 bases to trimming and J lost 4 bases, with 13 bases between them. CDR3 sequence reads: CASRRDQRYEQYF. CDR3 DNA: TGTGCCAGCAGGCGGGACCAACGGTACGAGCAGTACTTC.

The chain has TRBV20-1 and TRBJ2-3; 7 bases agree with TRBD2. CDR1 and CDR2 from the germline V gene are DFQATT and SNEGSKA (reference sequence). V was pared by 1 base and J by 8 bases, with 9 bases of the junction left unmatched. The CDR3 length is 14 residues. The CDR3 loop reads CSARVPWGGGTQYF. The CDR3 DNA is TGCAGTGCTAGAGTGCCATGGGGGGGTGGTACGCAGTATTTT.

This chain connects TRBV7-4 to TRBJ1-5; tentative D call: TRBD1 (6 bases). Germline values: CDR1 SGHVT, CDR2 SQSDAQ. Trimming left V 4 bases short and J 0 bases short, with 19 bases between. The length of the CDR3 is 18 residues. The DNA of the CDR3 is TGTGCCAGCAGCTATGGACAGTACCCGAGGAGTAGCAATCAGCCCCAGCATTTT. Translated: CASSYGQYPRSSNQPQHF.